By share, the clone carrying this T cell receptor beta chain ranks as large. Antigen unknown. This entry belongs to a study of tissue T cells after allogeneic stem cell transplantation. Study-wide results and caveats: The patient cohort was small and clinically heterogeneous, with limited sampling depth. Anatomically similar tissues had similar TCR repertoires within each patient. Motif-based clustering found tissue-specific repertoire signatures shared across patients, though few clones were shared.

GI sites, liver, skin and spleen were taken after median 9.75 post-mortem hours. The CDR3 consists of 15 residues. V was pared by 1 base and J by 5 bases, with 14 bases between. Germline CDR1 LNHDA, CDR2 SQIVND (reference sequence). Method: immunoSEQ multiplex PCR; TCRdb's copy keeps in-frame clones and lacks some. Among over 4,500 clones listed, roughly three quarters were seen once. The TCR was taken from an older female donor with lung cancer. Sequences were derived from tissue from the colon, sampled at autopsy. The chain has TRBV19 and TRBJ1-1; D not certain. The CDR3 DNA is TGTGCCAGTAGTATAGGGCGTGGGATCGGGACTGAAGCTTTCTTT. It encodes CASSIGRGIGTEAFF. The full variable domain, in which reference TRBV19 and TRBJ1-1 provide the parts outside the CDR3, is DGGITQSPKYLFRKEGQNVTLSCEQNLNHDAMYWYRQDPGQGLRLIYYSQIVNDFQKGDIAEGYSVSREKKESFPLTVTSAQKNPTAFYLCASSIGRGIGTEAFFGQGTRLTVV.